This TCR beta chain came from a study of T cell responses to AZD1222 COVID-19 vaccine. Study-level results: The CD4 TCRs associated with vaccination extended across spike and predominated at 160-218 and 743-854. Per reports, nearly half of all spike-specific TCRs target regions that are unmutated in variants. Spike-specific TCR repertoires showed rising breadth and depth after two AZD1222 doses.

Concerning this clone itself: Antigen specificity is unknown.

Assay used: immunoSEQ multiplex PCR; TCRdb lists only in-frame clones, some missing. This sample has some 130,000 clones, with approximately 88% found just once. Germline loops: CDR1 SQVTM, CDR2 ANQGSEA. There are 12 residues in the CDR3. Trimming removed 7 bases at V and 2 bases at J, with 11 bases between. This chain uses TRBV29-1 with TRBJ1-1; D not resolved. The starting material was peripheral blood, obtained on day 0 of MenACWY control vaccination. The sequence was obtained from an adult in good health. CDR3 nucleotide sequence: TGCAGCGCCCGGGTTGTTAACACTGAAGCTTTCTTT. It is translated as CSARVVNTEAFF.